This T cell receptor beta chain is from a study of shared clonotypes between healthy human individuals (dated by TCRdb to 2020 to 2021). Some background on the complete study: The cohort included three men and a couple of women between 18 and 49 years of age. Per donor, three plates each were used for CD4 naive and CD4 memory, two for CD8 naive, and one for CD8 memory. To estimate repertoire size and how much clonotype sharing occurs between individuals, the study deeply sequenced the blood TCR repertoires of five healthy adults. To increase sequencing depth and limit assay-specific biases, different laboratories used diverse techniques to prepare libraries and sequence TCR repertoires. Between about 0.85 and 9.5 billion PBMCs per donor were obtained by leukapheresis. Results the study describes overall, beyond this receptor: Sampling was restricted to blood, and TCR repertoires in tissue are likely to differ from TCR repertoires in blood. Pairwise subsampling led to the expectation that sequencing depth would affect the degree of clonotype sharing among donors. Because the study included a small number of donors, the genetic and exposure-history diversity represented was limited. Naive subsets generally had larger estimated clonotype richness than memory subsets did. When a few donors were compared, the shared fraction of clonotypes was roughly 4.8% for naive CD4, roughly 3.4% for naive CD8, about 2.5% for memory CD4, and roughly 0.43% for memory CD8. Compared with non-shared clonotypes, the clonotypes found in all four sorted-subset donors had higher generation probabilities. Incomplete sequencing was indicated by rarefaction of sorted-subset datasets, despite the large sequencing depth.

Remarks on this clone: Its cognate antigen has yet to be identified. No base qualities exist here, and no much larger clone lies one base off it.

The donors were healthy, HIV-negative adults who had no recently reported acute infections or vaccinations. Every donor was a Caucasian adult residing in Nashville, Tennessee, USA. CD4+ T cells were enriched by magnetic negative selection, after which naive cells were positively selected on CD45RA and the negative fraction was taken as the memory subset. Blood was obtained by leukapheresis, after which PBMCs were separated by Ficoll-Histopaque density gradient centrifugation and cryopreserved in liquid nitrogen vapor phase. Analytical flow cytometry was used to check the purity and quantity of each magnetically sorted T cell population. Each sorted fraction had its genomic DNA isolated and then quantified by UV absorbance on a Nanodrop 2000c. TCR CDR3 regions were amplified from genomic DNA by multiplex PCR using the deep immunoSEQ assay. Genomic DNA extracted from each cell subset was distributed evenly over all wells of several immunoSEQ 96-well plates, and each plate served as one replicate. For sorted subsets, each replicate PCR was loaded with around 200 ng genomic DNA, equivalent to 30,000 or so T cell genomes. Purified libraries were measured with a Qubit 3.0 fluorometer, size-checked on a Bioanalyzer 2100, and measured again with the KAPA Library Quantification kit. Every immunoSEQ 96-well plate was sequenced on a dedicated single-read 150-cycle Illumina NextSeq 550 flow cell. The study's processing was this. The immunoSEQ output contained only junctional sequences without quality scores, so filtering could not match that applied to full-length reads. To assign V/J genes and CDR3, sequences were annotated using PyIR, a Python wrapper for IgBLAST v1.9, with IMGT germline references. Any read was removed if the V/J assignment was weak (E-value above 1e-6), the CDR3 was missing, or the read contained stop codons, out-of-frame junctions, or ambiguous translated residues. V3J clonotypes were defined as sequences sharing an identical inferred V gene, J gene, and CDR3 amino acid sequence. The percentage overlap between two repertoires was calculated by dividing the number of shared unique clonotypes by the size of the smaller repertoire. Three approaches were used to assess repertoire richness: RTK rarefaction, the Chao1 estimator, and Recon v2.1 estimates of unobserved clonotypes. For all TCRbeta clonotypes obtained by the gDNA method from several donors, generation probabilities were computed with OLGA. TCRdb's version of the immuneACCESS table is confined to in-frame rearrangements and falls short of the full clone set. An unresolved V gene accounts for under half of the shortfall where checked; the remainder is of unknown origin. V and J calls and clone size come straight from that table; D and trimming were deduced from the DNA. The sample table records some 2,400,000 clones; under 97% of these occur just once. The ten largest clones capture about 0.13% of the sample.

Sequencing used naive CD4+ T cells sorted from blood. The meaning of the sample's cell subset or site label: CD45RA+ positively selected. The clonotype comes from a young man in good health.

CDR3 reads: CAIAQGLGNTGELFF. The nucleotide sequence is TGTGCCATCGCGCAGGGACTGGGGAACACCGGGGAGCTGTTTTTT. Recombination connected TRBV19 to TRBJ2-2, and the D gene may be TRBD2, 6 bases matching. The CDR3, from cysteine to phenylalanine, totals 15 residues. The only DNA kept is the CDR3, 45 bases in frame from the first base. V gives up 10 bases and J gives up 1 base, and the segment between their germline ends measures 16 bases. The CDR1 and CDR2 encoded by the germline V gene (reference sequence) are LNHDA and SQIVND. The reference TRBV19 and TRBJ2-2 proteins fill in what lies around the CDR3, so the full variable domain reads DGGITQSPKYLFRKEGQNVTLSCEQNLNHDAMYWYRQDPGQGLRLIYYSQIVNDFQKGDIAEGYSVSREKKESFPLTVTSAQKNPTAFYLCAIAQGLGNTGELFFGEGSRLTVL.